This entry features one T cell receptor (beta chain) sequence. No antigen is known for it. These data come from a study of CD8 T cell repertoires and HIV-1 epitope variants. Study-wide results and caveats: This assay reports beta chains of antigen-expanded cells, not T cell function.

Sequencing was performed with immunoSEQ multiplex PCR; in TCRdb, only in-frame clones are kept and a portion is missing. The sample contains approximately 90,000 clones, roughly four fifths of which appear only once. The sample taken for sequencing was uncultured baseline CD8+ T cells from peripheral blood mononuclear cells (PBMCs). The TCR originated in a male donor with HIV.

For the CDR3, the DNA is TGTGCCTGGAGTGTAGCGGGGGGGTACGGTGAGCAGTTCTTC. Its translation: CAWSVAGGYGEQFF. This chain uses TRBV30 with TRBJ2-1; 10 positions match TRBD2. The CDR3 covers 14 residues. V lost 0 bases and J lost 9; bases outside the gene matches: 5. Germline-derived CDR1 and CDR2 are GTSNPN and SVGIG (reference sequence). Based on the CDR3 plus reference TRBV30 and TRBJ2-1, the full variable domain is SQTIHQWPATLVQPVGSPLSLECTVEGTSNPNLYWYRQAAGRGLQLLFYSVGIGQISSEVPQNLSASRPQDRQFILSSKKLLLSDSGFYLCAWSVAGGYGEQFFGPGTRLTVL.